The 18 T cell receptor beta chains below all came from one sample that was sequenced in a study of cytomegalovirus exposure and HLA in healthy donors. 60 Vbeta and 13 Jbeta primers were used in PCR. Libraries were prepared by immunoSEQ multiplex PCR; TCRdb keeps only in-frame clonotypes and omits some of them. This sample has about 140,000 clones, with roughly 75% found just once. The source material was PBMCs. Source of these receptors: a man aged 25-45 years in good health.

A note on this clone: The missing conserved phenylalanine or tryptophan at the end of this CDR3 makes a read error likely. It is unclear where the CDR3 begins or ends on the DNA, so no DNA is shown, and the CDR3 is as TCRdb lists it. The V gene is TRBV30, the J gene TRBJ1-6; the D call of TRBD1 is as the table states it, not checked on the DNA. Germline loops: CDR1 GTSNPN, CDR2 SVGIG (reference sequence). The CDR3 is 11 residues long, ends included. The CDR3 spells CAWSDQGPVKL.

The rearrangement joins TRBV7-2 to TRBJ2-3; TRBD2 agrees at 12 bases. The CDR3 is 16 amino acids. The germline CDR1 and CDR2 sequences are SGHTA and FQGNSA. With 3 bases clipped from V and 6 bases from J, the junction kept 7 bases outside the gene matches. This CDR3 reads CASSFRTSGTWDTQYF. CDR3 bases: TGTGCCAGCAGCTTCCGGACTAGCGGGACTTGGGATACGCAGTATTTT.

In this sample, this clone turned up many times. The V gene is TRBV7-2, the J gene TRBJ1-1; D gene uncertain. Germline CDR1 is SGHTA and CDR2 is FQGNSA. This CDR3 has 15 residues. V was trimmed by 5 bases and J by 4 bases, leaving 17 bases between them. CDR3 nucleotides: TGTGCCAGCAGCGCCTCGAGGCCCAAAGTCACTGAAGCTTTCTTT. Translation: CASSASRPKVTEAFF.

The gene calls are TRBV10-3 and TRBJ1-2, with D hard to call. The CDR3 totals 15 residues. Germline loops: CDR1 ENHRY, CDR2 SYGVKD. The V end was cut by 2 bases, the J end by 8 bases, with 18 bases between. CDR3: CAISEPTRTPGGYTF. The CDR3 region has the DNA TGTGCCATCAGTGAGCCCACCCGGACCCCGGGGGGCTACACCTTC.

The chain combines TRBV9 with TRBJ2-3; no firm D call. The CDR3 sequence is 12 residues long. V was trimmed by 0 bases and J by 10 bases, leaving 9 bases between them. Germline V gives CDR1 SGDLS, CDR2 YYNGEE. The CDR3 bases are TGTGCCAGCAGCGTAGGGCAGTCCCCGCAGTATTTT. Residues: CASSVGQSPQYF.

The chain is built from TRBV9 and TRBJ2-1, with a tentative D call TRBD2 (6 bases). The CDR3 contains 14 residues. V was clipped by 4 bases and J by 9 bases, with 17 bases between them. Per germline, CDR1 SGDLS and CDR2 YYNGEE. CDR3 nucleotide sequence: TGTGCCAGCAGCACGGCGGGGCTTCGGGGTGAGCAGTTCTTC. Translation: CASSTAGLRGEQFF.

This CDR3 is CAIRSSVGELFF. The CDR3 DNA follows: TGTGCCATCAGATCTAGCGTTGGGGAGCTGTTTTTT. The chain couples TRBV10-3 to TRBJ2-2; D is possibly TRBD2 (6 bases). Germline loops: CDR1 ENHRY, CDR2 SYGVKD. The CDR3 covers 12 residues. Trimming left V 6 bases short and J 8 bases short, with 10 bases between.

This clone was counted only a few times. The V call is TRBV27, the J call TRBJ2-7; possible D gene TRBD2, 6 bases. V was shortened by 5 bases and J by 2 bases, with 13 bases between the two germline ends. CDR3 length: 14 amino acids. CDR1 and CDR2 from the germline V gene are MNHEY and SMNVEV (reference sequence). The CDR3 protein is CASSMTRGTYEQYF. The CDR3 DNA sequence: TGTGCCAGCAGTATGACTAGAGGGACCTACGAGCAGTACTTC.

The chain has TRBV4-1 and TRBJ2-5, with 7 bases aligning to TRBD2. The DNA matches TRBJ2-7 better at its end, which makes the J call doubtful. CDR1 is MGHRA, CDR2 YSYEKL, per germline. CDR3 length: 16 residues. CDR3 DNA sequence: TGCGCCAGCAGCCAAGATCGCGGCGGGAGATACTACGAGCAGTACTTC. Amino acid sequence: CASSQDRGGRYYEQYF.

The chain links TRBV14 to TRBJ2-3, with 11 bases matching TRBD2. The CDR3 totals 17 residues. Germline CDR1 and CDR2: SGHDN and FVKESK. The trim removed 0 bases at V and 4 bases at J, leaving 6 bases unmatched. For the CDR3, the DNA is TGTGCCAGCAGCCAAGAATTTGCTAGCGGGGGGCCAGATACGCAGTATTTT. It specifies CASSQEFASGGPDTQYF.

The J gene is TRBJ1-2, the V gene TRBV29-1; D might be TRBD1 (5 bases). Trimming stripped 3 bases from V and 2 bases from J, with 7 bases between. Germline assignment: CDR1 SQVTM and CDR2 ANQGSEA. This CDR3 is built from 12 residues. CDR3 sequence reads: CSVDQGNYGYTF. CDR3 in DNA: TGCAGCGTTGATCAGGGCAACTATGGCTACACCTTC.

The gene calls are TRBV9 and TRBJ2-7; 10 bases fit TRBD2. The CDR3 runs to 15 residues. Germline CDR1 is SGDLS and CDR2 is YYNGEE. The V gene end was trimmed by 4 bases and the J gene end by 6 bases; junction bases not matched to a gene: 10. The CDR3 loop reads CASSPPAGGPAEQYF. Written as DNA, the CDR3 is TGTGCCAGCAGCCCCCCAGCGGGAGGGCCTGCCGAGCAGTACTTC.

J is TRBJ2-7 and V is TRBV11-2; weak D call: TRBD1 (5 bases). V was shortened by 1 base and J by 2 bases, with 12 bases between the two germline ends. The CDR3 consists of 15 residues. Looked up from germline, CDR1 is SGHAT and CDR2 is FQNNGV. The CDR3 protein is CASSLGRDSPYEQYF. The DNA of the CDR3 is TGTGCCAGCAGCTTAGGGCGTGACAGCCCCTACGAGCAGTACTTC.

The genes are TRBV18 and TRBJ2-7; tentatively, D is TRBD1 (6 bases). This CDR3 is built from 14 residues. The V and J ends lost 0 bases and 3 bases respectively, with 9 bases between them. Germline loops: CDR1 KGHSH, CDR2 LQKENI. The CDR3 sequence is CASSPPDSFYEQYF. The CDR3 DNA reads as TGTGCCAGCTCACCACCGGACAGCTTCTACGAGCAGTACTTC.

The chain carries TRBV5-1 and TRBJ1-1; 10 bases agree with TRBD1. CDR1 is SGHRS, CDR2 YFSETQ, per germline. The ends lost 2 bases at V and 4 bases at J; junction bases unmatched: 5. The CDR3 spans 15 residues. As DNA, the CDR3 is TGCGCCAGCAGCTTATACCGGGACAGGGGCACTGAAGCTTTCTTT. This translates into CASSLYRDRGTEAFF.

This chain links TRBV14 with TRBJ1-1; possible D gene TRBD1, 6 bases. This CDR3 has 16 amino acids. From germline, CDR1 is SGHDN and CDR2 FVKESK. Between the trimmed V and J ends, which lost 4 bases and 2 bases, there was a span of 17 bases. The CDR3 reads CASSPIGQKFNTEAFF. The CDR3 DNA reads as TGTGCCAGCAGCCCCATCGGACAGAAATTTAACACTGAAGCTTTCTTT.

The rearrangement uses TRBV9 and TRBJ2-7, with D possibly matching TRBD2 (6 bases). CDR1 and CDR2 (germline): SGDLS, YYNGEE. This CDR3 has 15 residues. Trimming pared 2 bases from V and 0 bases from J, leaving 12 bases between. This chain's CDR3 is CASSVSGAHSYEQYF. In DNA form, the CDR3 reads TGTGCCAGCAGCGTTAGCGGAGCCCACTCCTACGAGCAGTACTTC.

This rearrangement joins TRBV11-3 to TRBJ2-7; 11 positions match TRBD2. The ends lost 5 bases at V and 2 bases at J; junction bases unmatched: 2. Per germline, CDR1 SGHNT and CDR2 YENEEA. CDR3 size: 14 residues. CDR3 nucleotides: TGTGCCAGCAGCGCTAGCGGGAGGACCTACGAGCAGTACTTC. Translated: CASSASGRTYEQYF.